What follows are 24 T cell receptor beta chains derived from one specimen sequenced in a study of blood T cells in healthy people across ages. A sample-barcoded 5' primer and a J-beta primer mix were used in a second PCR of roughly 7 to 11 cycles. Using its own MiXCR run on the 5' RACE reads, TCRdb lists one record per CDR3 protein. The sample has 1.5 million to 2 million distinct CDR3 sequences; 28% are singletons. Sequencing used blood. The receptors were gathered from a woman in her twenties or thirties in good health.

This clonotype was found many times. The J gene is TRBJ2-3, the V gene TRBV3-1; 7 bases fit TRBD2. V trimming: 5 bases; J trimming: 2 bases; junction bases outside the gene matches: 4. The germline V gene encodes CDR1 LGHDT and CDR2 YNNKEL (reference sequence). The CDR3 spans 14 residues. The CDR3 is CASSSGTHTDTQYF. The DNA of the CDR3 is TGTGCCAGCAGCAGCGGGACTCACACAGATACGCAGTATTTT.

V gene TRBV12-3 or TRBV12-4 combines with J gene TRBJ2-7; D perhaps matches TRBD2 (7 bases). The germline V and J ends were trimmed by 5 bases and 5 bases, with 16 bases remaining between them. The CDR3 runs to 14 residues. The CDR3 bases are TGTGCCAGCAGTCGTCCGGGGGGCGTCCACGAGCAGTACTTC. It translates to CASSRPGGVHEQYF.

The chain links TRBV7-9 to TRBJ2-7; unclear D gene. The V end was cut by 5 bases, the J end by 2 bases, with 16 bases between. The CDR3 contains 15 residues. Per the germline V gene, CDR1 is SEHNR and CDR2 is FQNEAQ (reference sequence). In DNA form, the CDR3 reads TGTGCCAGCAGCCACCTGGGCCCTAAGCCCTACGAGCAGTACTTC. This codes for CASSHLGPKPYEQYF.

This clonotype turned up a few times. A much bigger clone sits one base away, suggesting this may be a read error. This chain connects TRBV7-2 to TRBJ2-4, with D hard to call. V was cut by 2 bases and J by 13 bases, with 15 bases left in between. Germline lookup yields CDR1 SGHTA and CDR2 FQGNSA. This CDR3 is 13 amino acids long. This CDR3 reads CASSLSLGNEQYF. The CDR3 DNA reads TGTGCCAGCAGCTTAAGCCTCGGCAATGAGCAGTACTTC.

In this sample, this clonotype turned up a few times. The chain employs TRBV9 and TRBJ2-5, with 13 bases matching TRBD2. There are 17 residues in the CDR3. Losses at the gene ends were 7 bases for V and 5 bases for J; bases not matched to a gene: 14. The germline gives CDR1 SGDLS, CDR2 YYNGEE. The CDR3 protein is CASGPRLAGGLRETQYF. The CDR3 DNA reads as TGTGCCAGCGGCCCTCGACTAGCGGGGGGCCTGAGGGAGACCCAGTACTTC.

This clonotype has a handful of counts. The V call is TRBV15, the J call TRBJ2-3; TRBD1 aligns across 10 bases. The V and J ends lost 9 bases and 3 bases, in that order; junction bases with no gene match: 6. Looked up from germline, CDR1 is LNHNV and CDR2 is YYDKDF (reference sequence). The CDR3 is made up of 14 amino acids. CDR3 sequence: CATRGTGDTDTQYF. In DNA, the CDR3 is TGTGCCACGCGGGGGACAGGGGATACAGATACGCAGTATTTT.

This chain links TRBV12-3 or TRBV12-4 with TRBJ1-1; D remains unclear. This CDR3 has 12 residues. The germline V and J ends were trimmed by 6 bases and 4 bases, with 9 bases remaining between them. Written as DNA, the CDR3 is TGTGCCAGCAGCCCGGAAACCACTGAAGCTTTCTTT. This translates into CASSPETTEAFF.

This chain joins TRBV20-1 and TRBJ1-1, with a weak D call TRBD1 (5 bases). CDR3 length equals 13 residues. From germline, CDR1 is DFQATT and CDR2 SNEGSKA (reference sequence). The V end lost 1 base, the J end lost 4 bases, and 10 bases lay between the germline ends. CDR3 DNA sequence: TGCAGTGCTAGAGCACAGGCGAGCACTGAAGCTTTCTTT. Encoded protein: CSARAQASTEAFF.

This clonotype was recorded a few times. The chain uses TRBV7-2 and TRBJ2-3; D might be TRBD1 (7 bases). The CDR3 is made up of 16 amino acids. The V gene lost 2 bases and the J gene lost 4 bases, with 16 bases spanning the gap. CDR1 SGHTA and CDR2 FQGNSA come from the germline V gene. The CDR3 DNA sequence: TGTGCCAGCAGCTTATACGGAGGGGGCGCCTCAGATACGCAGTATTTT. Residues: CASSLYGGGASDTQYF.

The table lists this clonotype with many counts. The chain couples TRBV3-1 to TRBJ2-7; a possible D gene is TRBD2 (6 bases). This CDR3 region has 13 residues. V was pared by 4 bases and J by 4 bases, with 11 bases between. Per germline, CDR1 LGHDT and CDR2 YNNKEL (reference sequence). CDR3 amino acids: CASSLTTRYEQYF. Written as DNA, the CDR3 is TGTGCCAGCAGCCTTACGACTAGATACGAGCAGTACTTC.

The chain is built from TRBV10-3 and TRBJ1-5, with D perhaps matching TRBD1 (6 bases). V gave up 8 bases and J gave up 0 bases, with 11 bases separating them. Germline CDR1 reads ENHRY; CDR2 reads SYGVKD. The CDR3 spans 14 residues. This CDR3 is CAIGDTYSNQPQHF. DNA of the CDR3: TGTGCCATCGGGGACACTTATAGCAATCAGCCCCAGCATTTT.

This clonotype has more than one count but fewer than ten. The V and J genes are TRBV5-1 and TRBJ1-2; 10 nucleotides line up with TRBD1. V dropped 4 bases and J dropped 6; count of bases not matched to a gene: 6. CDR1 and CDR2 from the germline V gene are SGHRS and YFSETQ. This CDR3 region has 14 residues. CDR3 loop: CASSQPGQGNGYTF. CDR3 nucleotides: TGCGCCAGCAGCCAGCCGGGACAGGGGAATGGCTACACCTTC.

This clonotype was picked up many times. CDR3 bases: TGCGCCAGCAGCCTGGGACAGGGGGAAAGTGGCTACACCTTC. Amino acids: CASSLGQGESGYTF. This chain links TRBV5-1 with TRBJ1-2, with 11 bases identical to TRBD1. Trimming at V came to 4 bases and at J to 7 bases, leaving 6 bases not matched to a gene. CDR1 SGHRS and CDR2 YFSETQ come from the germline V gene. This CDR3 has 14 residues.

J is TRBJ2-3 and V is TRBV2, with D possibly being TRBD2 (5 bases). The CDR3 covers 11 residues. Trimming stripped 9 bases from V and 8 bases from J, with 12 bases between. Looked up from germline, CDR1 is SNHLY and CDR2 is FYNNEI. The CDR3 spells CASLREGTQYF. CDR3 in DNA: TGTGCCAGTCTACGTGAGGGTACGCAGTATTTT.

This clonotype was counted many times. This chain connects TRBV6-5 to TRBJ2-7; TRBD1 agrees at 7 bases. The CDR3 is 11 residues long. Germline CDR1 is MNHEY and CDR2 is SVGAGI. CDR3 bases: TGTGCTACGAGGGGGCAGCACGAGCAGTACTTC. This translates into CATRGQHEQYF.

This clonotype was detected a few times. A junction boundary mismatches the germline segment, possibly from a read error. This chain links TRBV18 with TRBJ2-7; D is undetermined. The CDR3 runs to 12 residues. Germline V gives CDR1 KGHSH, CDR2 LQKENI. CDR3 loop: CAGSPESYEQYF. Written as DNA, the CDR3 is TGTGCCGGCTCACCAGAGTCCTACGAGCAGTACTTC.

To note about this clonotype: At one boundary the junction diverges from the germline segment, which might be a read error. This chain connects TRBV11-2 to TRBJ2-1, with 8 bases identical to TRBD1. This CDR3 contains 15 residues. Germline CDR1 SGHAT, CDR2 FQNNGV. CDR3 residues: CAGSLAQGAGVEQFF. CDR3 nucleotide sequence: TGTGCCGGCAGCTTAGCGCAGGGGGCTGGGGTCGAGCAGTTCTTC.

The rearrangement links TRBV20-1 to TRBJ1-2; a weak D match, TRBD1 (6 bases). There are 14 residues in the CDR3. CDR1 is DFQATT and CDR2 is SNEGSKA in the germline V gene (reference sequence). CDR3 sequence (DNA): TGCAGCGTGAGGCGGGGGGCCGTCGACGGTGGCTACACCTTC. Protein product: CSVRRGAVDGGYTF.

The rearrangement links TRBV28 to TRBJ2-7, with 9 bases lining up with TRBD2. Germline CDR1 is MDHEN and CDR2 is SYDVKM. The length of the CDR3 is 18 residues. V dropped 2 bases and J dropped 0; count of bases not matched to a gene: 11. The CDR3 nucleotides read TGTGCCAGCAGTTTAAGAGGCGGGGGGGCCTCCCGCTCCTACGAGCAGTACTTC. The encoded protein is CASSLRGGGASRSYEQYF. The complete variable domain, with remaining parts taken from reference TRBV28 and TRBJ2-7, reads DVKVTQSSRYLVKRTGEKVFLECVQDMDHENMFWYRQDPGLGLRLIYFSYDVKMKEKGDIPEGYSVSREKKERFSLILESASTNQTSMYLCASSLRGGGASRSYEQYFGPGTRLTVT.

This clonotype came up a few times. The DNA of the CDR3 is TGTGCCAGCAGAATAAAGGGATCTGAAGCTTTCTTT. Protein product: CASRIKGSEAFF. V and J are TRBV12-3 or TRBV12-4 and TRBJ1-1; D gene ambiguous. CDR3 length equals 12 residues. Trimming removed 6 bases from V and 6 bases from J, with 11 bases in between.

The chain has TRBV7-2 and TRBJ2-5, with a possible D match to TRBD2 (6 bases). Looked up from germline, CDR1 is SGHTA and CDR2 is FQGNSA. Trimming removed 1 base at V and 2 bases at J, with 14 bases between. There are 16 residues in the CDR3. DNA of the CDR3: TGTGCCAGCAGCTTAGGGCTAGCGAGCAGTCAAGAGACCCAGTACTTC. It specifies CASSLGLASSQETQYF.

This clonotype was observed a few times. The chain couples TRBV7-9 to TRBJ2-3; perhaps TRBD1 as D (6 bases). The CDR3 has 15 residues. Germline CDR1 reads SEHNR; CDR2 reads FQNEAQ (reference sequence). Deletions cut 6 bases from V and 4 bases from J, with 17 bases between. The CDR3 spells CASSPSLGAPDTQYF. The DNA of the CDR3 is TGTGCCAGCAGTCCATCGTTGGGGGCCCCAGATACGCAGTATTTT.

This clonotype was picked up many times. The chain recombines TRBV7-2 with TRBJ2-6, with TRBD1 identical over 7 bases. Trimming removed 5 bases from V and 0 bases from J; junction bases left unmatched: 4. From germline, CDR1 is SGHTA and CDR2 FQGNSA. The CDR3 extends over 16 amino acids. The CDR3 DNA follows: TGTGCCAGCAGCCCGAGGGGGCGCTCTGGGGCCAACGTCCTGACTTTC. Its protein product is CASSPRGRSGANVLTF.

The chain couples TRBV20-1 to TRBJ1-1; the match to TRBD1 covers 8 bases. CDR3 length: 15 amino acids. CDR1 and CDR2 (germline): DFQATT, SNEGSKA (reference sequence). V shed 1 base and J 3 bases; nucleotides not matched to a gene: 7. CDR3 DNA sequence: TGCAGTGCTAGAGGTTGGACAGGGAGCGACACTGAAGCTTTCTTT. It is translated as CSARGWTGSDTEAFF.